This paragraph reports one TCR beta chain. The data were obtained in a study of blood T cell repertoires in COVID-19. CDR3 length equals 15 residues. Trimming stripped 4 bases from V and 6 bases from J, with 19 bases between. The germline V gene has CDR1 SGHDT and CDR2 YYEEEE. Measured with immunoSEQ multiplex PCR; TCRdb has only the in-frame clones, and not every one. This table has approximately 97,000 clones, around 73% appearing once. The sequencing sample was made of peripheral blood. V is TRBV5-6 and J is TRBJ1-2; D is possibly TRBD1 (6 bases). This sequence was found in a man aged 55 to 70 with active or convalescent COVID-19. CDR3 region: CASSLIRDIAHGYTF. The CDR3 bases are TGTGCCAGCAGCCTAATACGGGACATCGCGCATGGCTACACCTTC.